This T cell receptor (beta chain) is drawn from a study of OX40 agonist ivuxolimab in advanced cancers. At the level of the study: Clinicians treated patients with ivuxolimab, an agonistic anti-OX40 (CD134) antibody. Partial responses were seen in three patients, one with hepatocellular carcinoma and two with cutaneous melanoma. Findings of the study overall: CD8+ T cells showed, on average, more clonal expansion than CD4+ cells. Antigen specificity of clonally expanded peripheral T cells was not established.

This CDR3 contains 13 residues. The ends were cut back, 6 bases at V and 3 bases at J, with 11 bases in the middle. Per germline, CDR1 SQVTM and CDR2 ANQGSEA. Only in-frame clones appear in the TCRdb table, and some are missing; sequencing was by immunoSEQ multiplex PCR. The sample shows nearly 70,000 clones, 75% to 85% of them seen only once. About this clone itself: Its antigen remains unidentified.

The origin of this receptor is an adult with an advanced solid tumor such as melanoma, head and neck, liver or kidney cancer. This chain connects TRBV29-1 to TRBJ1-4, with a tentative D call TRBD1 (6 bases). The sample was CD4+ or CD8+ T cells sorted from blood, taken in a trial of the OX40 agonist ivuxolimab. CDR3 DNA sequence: TGCAGCGTGCGACAGGAGTCTAATGAAAAACTGTTTTTT. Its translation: CSVRQESNEKLFF.